This is a list of T cell receptor beta chains from one sample in a study of early T cells in non-severe SARS-CoV-2 infection. TCRdb reprocessed the 5' RACE reads via MiXCR and lists one record per CDR3 protein. The repertoire holds around 80,000 distinct CDR3 sequences, with less than 15% as singletons. The sample consisted of whole blood. These receptors were collected from an adult who was a healthcare worker with PCR-confirmed SARS-CoV-2 infection or an uninfected control (not recorded which). The CDR3 runs from the conserved cysteine through the conserved F or W. The order of the fields is V gene, clone size, D gene, J gene, CDR3 length, CDR3 protein, CDR3 DNA. D genes are given only for firm matches. Clone size is shown for a subset of rows, as once, few, many or a class of expanded clone.

TRBV3-1,many,.,TRBJ1-2,13,CASSQVTNYGYTF,TGTGCCAGCAGCCAGGTTACTAACTATGGCTACACCTTC
TRBV2,.,TRBD2,TRBJ2-7,15,CASSGPLAGAYEQYF,TGTGCCAGCAGTGGACCTCTAGCGGGAGCCTACGAGCAGTACTTC
TRBV30,.,TRBD1,TRBJ2-3,13,CAWGQGAMDTQYF,TGTGCCTGGGGACAGGGGGCGATGGATACGCAGTATTTT
TRBV29-1,few,.,TRBJ2-3,13,CSVEYSSSDTQYF,TGCAGCGTTGAATACTCGTCTTCGGATACGCAGTATTTT
TRBV20-1,.,TRBD2,TRBJ2-7,16,CSARDPRGGSSYEQYF,TGCAGTGCTAGAGATCCCCGGGGAGGGAGCTCCTACGAGCAGTACTTC
TRBV4-1,.,TRBD2,TRBJ2-1,13,CASSHAGANEQFF,TGCGCCAGCAGCCATGCGGGAGCCAATGAGCAGTTCTTC
TRBV15,.,.,TRBJ2-2,14,CATSVRQKTGELFF,TGTGCCACCAGCGTTAGACAGAAGACCGGGGAGCTGTTTTTT
TRBV5-1,many,.,TRBJ2-7,16,CASSLAAGSPSYEQYF,TGCGCCAGCAGCTTGGCCGCCGGCAGTCCCTCCTACGAGCAGTACTTC
TRBV5-5,once,.,TRBJ2-1,16,CASSLAREPLGSEQFF,TGTGCCAGCAGCTTGGCTCGGGAGCCCTTAGGGAGTGAGCAGTTCTTC
TRBV19,few,.,TRBJ1-1,13,CASSSTTAPKAFF,TGTGCCAGTAGTTCAACGACCGCGCCAAAAGCTTTCTTT
TRBV7-2,few,.,TRBJ2-7,14,CASSLDNSLYEQYF,TGTGCCAGCAGCTTAGATAACAGCCTCTACGAGCAGTACTTC
TRBV6-5,.,.,TRBJ2-1,15,CASSYSTVDYNEQFF,TGTGCCAGCAGTTACTCAACAGTTGACTACAATGAGCAGTTCTTC
TRBV6-5,.,.,TRBJ2-1,15,CASSPYPSSYNEQFF,TGTGCCAGCAGTCCCTACCCGAGCTCCTACAATGAGCAGTTCTTC
TRBV14,few,TRBD1,TRBJ1-2,15,CASSQQRGLGYGYTF,TGTGCCAGCAGCCAGCAAAGGGGGCTCGGCTATGGCTACACCTTC
TRBV2,.,.,TRBJ2-3,14,CASSEGESTDTQYF,TGTGCCAGCAGTGAAGGAGAGAGCACAGATACGCAGTATTTT
TRBV2,many,.,TRBJ2-4,10,CASTKNIQYF,TGTGCCAGCACTAAAAACATTCAGTACTTC
TRBV12-2,many,.,TRBJ1-2,15,CASRLRDSPGDGYTF,TGTGCAAGTCGCTTAAGAGACAGCCCAGGGGATGGCTACACCTTC
TRBV6-5,.,.,TRBJ2-2,15,CASNPDSPNTGELFF,TGTGCCAGCAACCCGGACAGCCCGAACACCGGGGAGCTGTTTTTT
TRBV9,many,.,TRBJ1-1,13,CASSERGHLCAFF,TGTGCCAGCAGCGAGAGGGGACATCTTTGCGCTTTCTTT
TRBV4-1,.,.,TRBJ2-2,15,CASSPRGENTGELFF,TGCGCCAGCAGCCCGCGCGGGGAAAACACCGGGGAGCTGTTTTTT
TRBV20-1,.,.,TRBJ1-1,13,CSARRDMNTEAFF,TGCAGTGCTAGACGGGACATGAACACTGAAGCTTTCTTT
TRBV12-2,.,.,TRBJ2-6,18,CASRFYPGSHSGANVLTF,TGTGCAAGTCGTTTTTACCCGGGATCTCACTCTGGGGCCAACGTCCTGACTTTC
TRBV7-8,many,TRBD1,TRBJ1-6,14,CASSADRGNSPLHF,TGTGCCAGCAGCGCAGACAGGGGTAATTCACCCCTCCACTTT
TRBV7-3,few,.,TRBJ1-5,15,CASTVARSRCQPQHF,TGTGCCAGCACGGTGGCTCGGTCCAGGTGCCAGCCCCAGCATTTT
TRBV12-3/TRBV12-4,few,.,TRBJ2-7,12,CASRHLTGEQYF,TGTGCCAGCAGACACTTAACGGGCGAGCAGTACTTC
TRBV20-1,few,.,TRBJ1-1,12,CSASPFQGEAFF,TGCAGTGCTAGCCCCTTCCAGGGTGAAGCTTTCTTT
TRBV28,many,.,TRBJ1-1,15,CASSPGFARATEAFF,TGTGCCAGCAGTCCAGGGTTTGCCAGGGCCACTGAAGCTTTCTTT
TRBV2,many,TRBD1,TRBJ1-1,15,CASTTIGTVNTEAFF,TGTGCCAGCACTACGATAGGGACAGTGAACACTGAAGCTTTCTTT
TRBV20-1,.,TRBD1,TRBJ2-3,14,CSARWTGATDTQYF,TGCAGTGCCCGTTGGACAGGGGCCACAGATACGCAGTATTTT
TRBV7-9,.,.,TRBJ1-1,12,CASSLSATEAFF,TGTGCCAGCAGCTTAAGTGCGACTGAAGCTTTCTTT
TRBV29-1,.,.,TRBJ2-7,11,CSVAGTYEQYF,TGCAGCGTGGCCGGGACCTACGAGCAGTACTTC
TRBV4-1,.,.,TRBJ1-5,14,CASSQSSGVIPQHF,TGCGCCAGCAGCCAATCCAGCGGGGTAATTCCCCAGCATTTT
TRBV25-1,.,.,TRBJ1-1,11,CASIGYAEAFF,TGTGCCAGCATTGGCTATGCTGAAGCTTTCTTT
TRBV18,few,TRBD1,TRBJ1-1,15,CASSQGQGANTEAFF,TGTGCCAGCTCACAAGGACAGGGGGCGAACACTGAAGCTTTCTTT
TRBV7-9,.,.,TRBJ2-3,14,CASSLLVGTDTQYF,TGTGCCAGCAGCTTATTGGTCGGCACAGATACGCAGTATTTT
TRBV10-3,few,TRBD1,TRBJ1-2,18,CAISESNLGTEARYGYTF,TGTGCCATCAGTGAGTCCAACCTAGGGACAGAAGCCCGCTATGGCTACACCTTC
TRBV9,few,TRBD1,TRBJ2-7,16,CASSFRDGQDRYEQYF,TGTGCCAGCAGCTTTCGTGATGGACAGGACCGCTACGAGCAGTACTTC
TRBV20-1,many,.,TRBJ1-1,15,CSARVLGYMNTEAFF,TGCAGTGCTAGAGTCCTGGGATATATGAACACTGAAGCTTTCTTT
TRBV10-3,many,.,TRBJ2-3,12,CAIRGSTDTQYF,TGTGCCATCAGGGGTAGCACAGATACGCAGTATTTT
TRBV29-1,few,.,TRBJ2-3,12,CSASLATDTQYF,TGCAGCGCTTCCTTGGCCACAGATACGCAGTATTTT
TRBV5-1,.,.,TRBJ2-7,14,CASSSLQGRHEQYF,TGCGCCAGCAGCTCCCTACAGGGAAGGCACGAGCAGTACTTC
TRBV27,.,.,TRBJ1-1,14,CASITLRGAREAFF,TGTGCCAGCATTACCCTTCGGGGGGCGCGAGAAGCTTTCTTT
TRBV2,many,TRBD1,TRBJ1-4,12,CAFTGTGEKLFF,TGTGCCTTTACGGGGACAGGTGAAAAACTGTTTTTT
TRBV7-9,many,TRBD1,TRBJ1-6,17,CASSPSRDRGDNSPLHF,TGTGCCAGCAGCCCGTCCCGGGACAGGGGGGATAATTCACCCCTCCACTTT
TRBV6-6,many,TRBD1,TRBJ2-7,15,CASSEPRGQGPEQYF,TGTGCCAGCAGTGAGCCGAGAGGACAGGGGCCCGAGCAGTACTTC